This TCR beta chain was recorded in a study of regulatory T cells in long-lasting Graves disease. HTBI primers from iRepertoire and Arm-PCR of CDR3 regions yielded the TCR beta libraries. Via MiXCR, TCRdb re-called the multiplex PCR reads, giving one row per CDR3 protein. The sample yields 400,000 to 500,000 distinct CDR3 sequences, over 20% seen once. Trimming took off 6 bases at V and 2 bases at J, with 16 bases between the two ends. CDR3 size: 15 residues. Germline-derived CDR1 and CDR2 are SGHAT and FQDESV (reference sequence). This clonotype was counted at least ten times. The time point is: persistent/refractory GD, antithyroid drugs over 5 years with positive TRAb. Generation of the TCR library employed RNA extracted from PBMCs.

The source of this sequence is a female donor with Graves disease. Source: peripheral blood mononuclear cells (PBMCs), taken when the disease was refractory, from a patient treated with antithyroid drugs. This rearrangement joins TRBV11-1 to TRBJ1-1, with a weak D call TRBD1 (6 bases). Here the CDR3 DNA reads TGTGCCAGCAGTCATGCTGGACAGCTCAACACTGAAGCTTTCTTT. Translating gives CASSHAGQLNTEAFF. The full variable domain, its missing parts supplied by reference TRBV11-1 and TRBJ1-1, is EAEVAQSPRYKITEKSQAVAFWCDPISGHATLYWYRQILGQGPELLVQFQDESVVDDSQLPKDRFSAERLKGVDSTLKIQPAELGDSAMYLCASSHAGQLNTEAFFGQGTRLTVV.